This entry concerns a single T cell receptor (beta chain). Antigen: not known. Sequence at one end of the junction differs from germline and may be a read error. Germline V CDR1 and CDR2: GTSNPN, SVGIG (reference sequence). The CDR3 totals 13 residues. The sample comes from a study of T-cell memory formation after mild COVID-19. Study at large: Among the donors, TCR clusters were largely specific to each donor. Study-wide results and limits: For contracting clones, CD4+ ones sat mainly in CM and EM, CD8+ in EMRA. Some clones that responded were present in memory (sampled pre-infection), which suggests cross-reactive memory joined.

UMIs and sample barcodes were carried by the TCR alpha and TCR beta cDNA libraries that 5'RACE produced using constant-segment primers. TCRdb itself ran the 5' RACE reads through MiXCR, one entry per CDR3 protein. Of hundreds of thousands of distinct CDR3 sequences listed, about a sixth were seen once; the top ten hold 20% to 25%. Source material: PBMCs or a T cell subset sorted from them (not recorded which). The clonotype originates from a man younger than 30 who had mild COVID-19 (a few samples of this study predate the infection). Cell type and time point are not known. The chain recombines TRBV30 with TRBJ1-1; D remains unclear. Here the CDR3 reads CAWSSGENAEAFF. As DNA, the CDR3 is TGTGCCTGGAGTTCTGGTGAGAACGCTGAAGCTTTCTTT.